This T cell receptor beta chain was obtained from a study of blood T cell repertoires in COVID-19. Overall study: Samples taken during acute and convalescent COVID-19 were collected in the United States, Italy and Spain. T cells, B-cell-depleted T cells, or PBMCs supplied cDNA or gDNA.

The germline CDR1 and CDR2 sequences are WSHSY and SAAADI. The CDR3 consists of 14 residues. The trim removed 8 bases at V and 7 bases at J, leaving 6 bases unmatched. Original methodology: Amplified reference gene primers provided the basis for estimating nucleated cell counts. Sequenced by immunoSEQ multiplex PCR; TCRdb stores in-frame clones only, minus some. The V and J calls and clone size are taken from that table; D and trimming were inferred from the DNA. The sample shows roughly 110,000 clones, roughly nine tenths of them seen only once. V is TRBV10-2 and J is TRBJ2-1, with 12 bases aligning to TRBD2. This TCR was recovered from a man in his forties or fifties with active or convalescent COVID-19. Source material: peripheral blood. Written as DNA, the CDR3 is TGCGCCAGCCGGGGACTAGCGGGTATTAATGAGCAGTTCTTC. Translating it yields CASRGLAGINEQFF.